The 13 T cell receptor beta chains below come from one sample, sequenced in a study of blood T cell repertoires in COVID-19. Assay: immunoSEQ multiplex PCR; the TCRdb copy retains only in-frame clones and omits some. The table records some 130,000 clones, about 92% of them present only once. Source material: peripheral blood. The receptor source for this set is a man in his sixties with COVID-19, enrolled during active disease.

The chain recombines TRBV11-3 with TRBJ2-7; D unclear. Germline-derived CDR1 and CDR2 are SGHNT and YENEEA. Deletions cut 3 bases from V and 4 bases from J, with 10 bases between. The CDR3 loop spans 13 amino acids. The CDR3 DNA sequence: TGTGCCAGCAGCTTGAACAAATTTTACGAGCAGTACTTC. Translation gives CASSLNKFYEQYF.

This chain joins TRBV13 and TRBJ2-7; possibly TRBD1 for D (5 bases). The V end was cut by 3 bases, the J end by 6 bases, with 12 bases between. The CDR3 spans 13 residues. The germline CDR1 and CDR2 sequences are PRHDT and FYEKMQ (reference sequence). CDR3 loop: CASSLFGQGEQYF. The CDR3 DNA reads as TGTGCCAGCAGCTTGTTTGGGCAGGGCGAGCAGTACTTC. The variable domain in full, completed from reference TRBV13 and TRBJ2-7, reads AAGVIQSPRHLIKEKRETATLKCYPIPRHDTVYWYQQGPGQDPQFLISFYEKMQSDKGSIPDRFSAQQFSDYHSELNMSSLELGDSALYFCASSLFGQGEQYFGPGTRLTVT.

This chain connects TRBV5-6 to TRBJ1-5; no clear D. The V and J ends lost 0 bases and 3 bases respectively, with 7 bases between them. Germline assignment: CDR1 SGHDT and CDR2 YYEEEE. The length of the CDR3 is 14 residues. The CDR3 loop is CASSLGAFNQPQHF. Here the CDR3 DNA reads TGTGCCAGCAGCTTGGGGGCCTTCAATCAGCCCCAGCATTTT.

For this clone: A much larger clone is a single base away; this may be a read error. The rearrangement uses TRBV7-9 and TRBJ2-5; unclear D gene. Per the germline V gene, CDR1 is SEHNR and CDR2 is FQNEAQ (reference sequence). This CDR3 is built from 11 residues. V lost 3 bases to trimming and J lost 5 bases, with 4 bases between them. The CDR3: CASSFGETQYF. CDR3 coding DNA: TGTGCCAGCAGCTTCGGGGAGACCCAGTACTTC.

The chain couples TRBV28 to TRBJ2-1; D may be TRBD1 (6 bases). Germline V lookup: CDR1 MDHEN, CDR2 SYDVKM. Trimming cost V 8 bases and J 1 base, with 9 bases left between them. This CDR3 is built from 13 residues. For the CDR3, the DNA is TGTGCCAGCGGGGGCGGGTCCTACAATGAGCAGTTCTTC. The encoded protein is CASGGGSYNEQFF. Full variable domain (remainder filled in from reference TRBV28 and TRBJ2-1): DVKVTQSSRYLVKRTGEKVFLECVQDMDHENMFWYRQDPGLGLRLIYFSYDVKMKEKGDIPEGYSVSREKKERFSLILESASTNQTSMYLCASGGGSYNEQFFGPGTRLTVL.

This chain links TRBV3-1 (or the pseudogene TRBV3-2) with TRBJ1-2; 8 nucleotides agree with TRBD1. Germline CDR1 reads LGHDT; CDR2 reads YNNKEL (reference sequence). The junction had 8 bases not matched to a gene; V was cut back by 4 bases and J by 4 bases. The CDR3 has 15 amino acids. As DNA, the CDR3 is TGTGCCAGCAGCCCCCGGGACAGGAACGGCTATGGCTACACCTTC. Amino acids: CASSPRDRNGYGYTF.

This rearrangement joins TRBV2 to TRBJ2-3; possibly TRBD2 for D (5 bases). Germline CDR1 and CDR2: SNHLY and FYNNEI. V was cut by 7 bases and J by 4 bases, with 15 bases left in between. This CDR3 region has 14 residues. As DNA, the CDR3 is TGTGCCAGCAATAAGGAGTCCGGGGCAGATACGCAGTATTTT. Protein sequence: CASNKESGADTQYF.

The chain has TRBV5-1 and TRBJ2-5; 10 bases agree with TRBD1. This CDR3 comprises 14 residues. Germline-derived CDR1 and CDR2 are SGHRS and YFSETQ. After removal of 7 bases from V and 4 bases from J, the junction contained 7 bases not matched to a gene. The CDR3 is CASGPTGGRETQYF. The CDR3 nucleotides are TGCGCCAGCGGACCGACAGGGGGCAGAGAGACCCAGTACTTC.

This chain connects TRBV15 to TRBJ2-7; the D gene is possibly TRBD1 (5 bases). The germline gives CDR1 LNHNV, CDR2 YYDKDF (reference sequence). The CDR3 is made up of 15 amino acids. V was shortened by 0 bases and J by 5 bases, with 14 bases between the two germline ends. The CDR3 region has the DNA TGTGCCACCAGCAGAGACTGGGGCGCCGTGAACGAGCAGTACTTC. Protein product: CATSRDWGAVNEQYF. The full variable domain, with the rest looked up from reference TRBV15 and TRBJ2-7, is DAMVIQNPRYQVTQFGKPVTLSCSQTLNHNVMYWYQQKSSQAPKLLFHYYDKDFNNEADTPDNFQSRRPNTSFCFLDIRSPGLGDTAMYLCATSRDWGAVNEQYFGPGTRLTVT.

The chain uses TRBV7-8 and TRBJ1-3; 8 nucleotides line up with TRBD1. Germline V gene lookup returns CDR1 SGHVS and CDR2 FQNEAQ. The CDR3 spans 14 residues. J gave up 8 bases and V 3 bases, and 6 bases lay outside the gene matches. The CDR3 spells CASSLDRDSDTIYF. CDR3 DNA sequence: TGTGCCAGCAGCTTGGACAGGGATTCGGACACCATATATTTT.

This chain links TRBV24-1 with TRBJ2-1; 8 bases are shared with TRBD2. The CDR3 covers 17 residues. Per the germline V gene, CDR1 is KGHDR and CDR2 is SFDVKD. V dropped 1 base and J dropped 3; count of bases not matched to a gene: 7. DNA for the CDR3: TGTGCCACCAGTGATTTCAGAAGCGGGAGAAGCTACAATGAGCAGTTCTTC. It specifies CATSDFRSGRSYNEQFF.

This clone was detected a few times. This sequence joins TRBV5-4 and TRBJ1-2; the match to TRBD1 covers 11 bases. Germline V CDR1 and CDR2: SGHNT, YYREEE (reference sequence). This CDR3 is 19 amino acids long. Trimming at V came to 0 bases and at J to 5 bases, leaving 15 bases not matched to a gene. CDR3 DNA: TGTGCCAGCAGCTTGGCCGCGGGTGGGACAGGGGGTCCGATATATGGCTACACCTTC. Encoded protein: CASSLAAGGTGGPIYGYTF.

The chain links TRBV4-1 to TRBJ1-2; D is perhaps TRBD1 (5 bases). There are 15 residues in the CDR3. In germline, CDR1 is MGHRA, CDR2 YSYEKL. V was pared by 0 bases and J by 3 bases, with 11 bases between. The CDR3 nucleotides read TGCGCCAGCAGCCAAGATGCCAGGGATGACTATGGCTACACCTTC. Protein: CASSQDARDDYGYTF.